A single sample is the source of the 23 T cell receptor beta chains below, sequenced in a study of blood T cells in healthy people across ages (dated by TCRdb to 2014 to 2015). Libraries were prepared through 5' RACE. Sequenced using an Illumina HiSeq 2500. A second PCR of about 7 to 12 cycles was run with a J-beta primer mix and a sample-barcoded 5' primer. In-frame beta chains were kept once TCRdb had trimmed the public reads at Q25 with fastp and called clones with MiXCR. Records with the same CDR3 protein are collapsed into one entry carrying the most frequent genes and DNA. In all, the sample holds roughly 800,000 distinct CDR3 sequences, and about 53% of those were seen once. About 42% of the sample lies in the top ten. The sequenced sample consisted of blood. These TCRs come from an older man in good health.

This rearrangement joins TRBV29-1 to TRBJ2-7; the match to TRBD1 covers 9 bases. The CDR3 runs 14 residues. Germline V gives CDR1 SQVTM, CDR2 ANQGSEA. V dropped 6 bases and J dropped 5; count of bases not matched to a gene: 11. This CDR3 reads CSVGGTGGINEQYF. CDR3 nucleotides: TGCAGCGTCGGAGGCACAGGGGGCATCAACGAGCAGTACTTC.

This chain uses TRBV20-1 with TRBJ1-2; 8 positions agree with TRBD1. CDR3 length equals 15 residues. Germline lookup yields CDR1 DFQATT and CDR2 SNEGSKA (reference sequence). V shed 0 bases and J 7 bases; nucleotides not matched to a gene: 10. CDR3 DNA: TGCAGTGCTAGAGAACGTAGAGGACAGGGTGGTGGCTACACCTTC. Translating gives CSARERRGQGGGYTF.

In the case of this clonotype: At one boundary the junction diverges from the germline segment, which might be a read error. The rearrangement joins TRBV7-9 to TRBJ2-7; D call uncertain. Germline V lookup: CDR1 SEHNR, CDR2 FQNEAQ (reference sequence). This CDR3 has 17 residues. CDR3 sequence: CASSLVGSVVSSYGQYF. The CDR3 DNA sequence: TGTGCCAGCAGCTTAGTTGGTTCGGTCGTGAGCTCCTACGGGCAGTACTTC. The full variable domain, with the rest looked up from reference TRBV7-9 and TRBJ2-7, is DTGVSQNPRHKITKRGQNVTFRCDPISEHNRLYWYRQTLGQGPEFLTYFQNEAQLEKSRLLSDRFSAERPKGSFSTLEIQRTEQGDSAMYLCASSLVGSVVSSYGQYFGPGTRLTVT.

This clonotype was observed a handful of times. The chain combines TRBV6-1 with TRBJ2-3; D may be TRBD1 (5 bases). Trimming shortened V by 7 bases and J by 3 bases, and 14 bases separated the two germline ends. This CDR3 has 14 residues. Looked up from germline, CDR1 is MNHNS and CDR2 is SASEGT. The CDR3 bases are TGTGCCAGCATGACAGCTGGGCCGACAGATACGCAGTATTTT. It encodes CASMTAGPTDTQYF.

This rearrangement joins TRBV5-1 to TRBJ1-1; D gene unclear. V dropped 3 bases and J dropped 5 bases, with 14 bases sitting between them. From germline, CDR1 is SGHRS and CDR2 YFSETQ. The CDR3 has 14 residues. This CDR3 is CASSSGVGNTEAFF. The DNA of the CDR3 is TGCGCCAGCAGCTCTGGGGTAGGGAATACTGAAGCTTTCTTT.

The V and J genes are TRBV5-1 and TRBJ1-6; 7 bases align to TRBD1. The trim removed 4 bases at V and 10 bases at J, leaving 11 bases unmatched. There are 15 residues in the CDR3. Germline CDR1 and CDR2: SGHRS and YFSETQ. Written as DNA, the CDR3 is TGCGCCAGCAGCCTGGACCGACAGGGTGACTCACCCCTCCACTTT. This encodes CASSLDRQGDSPLHF.

As for this clonotype: At one boundary the junction diverges from the germline segment, which might be a read error. This chain uses TRBV20-1 with TRBJ2-5; possibly TRBD2 for D (5 bases). The CDR3 is 13 amino acids. Per the germline V gene, CDR1 is DFQATT and CDR2 is SNEGSKA (reference sequence). This CDR3 reads CSASRLAKETRYF. CDR3 DNA: TGCAGTGCTAGTCGCCTAGCAAAAGAGACCCGGTACTTC.

This chain links TRBV25-1 with TRBJ2-1; D is perhaps TRBD1 (5 bases). The CDR3 spans 14 residues. CDR1 and CDR2 (germline): MGHDK, SYGVNS. Trimming removed 5 bases at V and 8 bases at J, with 16 bases between. The CDR3: CASSRGQLVHEQFF. CDR3 nucleotides: TGTGCCAGCAGTAGGGGCCAATTGGTCCATGAGCAGTTCTTC.

The chain is built from TRBV27 and TRBJ2-1; D is possibly TRBD2 (7 bases). TRBJ2-7 matches the DNA end more closely, so the J call is doubtful. Germline V gene data show CDR1 as MNHEY and CDR2 as SMNVEV (reference sequence). CDR3 size: 15 residues. CDR3: CASSVFGRGGYEQYF. CDR3 bases: TGTGCCAGCAGTGTATTTGGCAGGGGAGGGTACGAGCAGTACTTC.

Comment on this clonotype: A junction boundary mismatches the germline segment, possibly from a read error. The chain has TRBV7-3 and TRBJ2-7; unclear D gene. The CDR3 is 14 residues long. CDR1 is SGHTA and CDR2 is FQGTGA in the germline V gene. CDR3 amino acids: CASSVTDDSYEQYF. The CDR3 coding sequence is TGTGCCAGCAGCGTAACCGACGATTCCTACGAGCAGTACTTC. Full variable domain (missing parts from reference TRBV7-3 and TRBJ2-7): GAGVSQTPSNKVTEKGKYVELRCDPISGHTALYWYRQSLGQGPEFLIYFQGTGAADDSGLPNDRFFAVRPEGSVSTLKIQRTERGDSAVYLCASSVTDDSYEQYFGPGTRLTVT.

The count of this clonotype is one. This chain connects TRBV2 to TRBJ2-5; 7 bases agree with TRBD1. The CDR3 spans 16 residues. Germline lookup yields CDR1 SNHLY and CDR2 FYNNEI. Unmatched junction bases numbered 10, after V lost 6 bases and J lost 0 bases. CDR3 sequence (DNA): TGTGCCAGCAGGGATGGGACAGCTACTTACCAAGAGACCCAGTACTTC. Translated, it gives CASRDGTATYQETQYF.

This clonotype occurred a few times. The V and J genes are TRBV29-1 and TRBJ2-2, with 8 bases that match TRBD2. Germline loops: CDR1 SQVTM, CDR2 ANQGSEA. This CDR3 comprises 13 residues. Germline trimming cut 7 bases from V and 4 bases from J; bases unmatched to any gene: 5. The CDR3 reads CSASGSSTGELFF. CDR3 sequence (DNA): TGCAGCGCAAGCGGGAGCTCCACCGGGGAGCTGTTTTTT.

The rearrangement joins TRBV25-1 to TRBJ2-7, with D unclear. Germline V CDR1 and CDR2: MGHDK, SYGVNS. V was shortened by 5 bases and J by 1 base, with 12 bases between the two germline ends. The CDR3 has 14 residues. The CDR3 DNA is TGTGCCAGCAGTCGACCTGGCCAATCCTACGAGCAGTACTTC. It yields the protein CASSRPGQSYEQYF.

In its sample, this clonotype was seen many times. The chain uses TRBV20-1 and TRBJ2-7; 7 bases match TRBD2. The CDR3 extends over 13 amino acids. Germline CDR1 and CDR2: DFQATT and SNEGSKA (reference sequence). V lost 6 bases, J lost 5 bases, and 10 bases stayed unmatched. CDR3 bases: TGCAGTGCCAGAAGGGAGGGCCGCAACGAGCAGTACTTC. Translating it yields CSARREGRNEQYF.

The chain is built from TRBV10-3 and TRBJ2-7, with 9 positions matching TRBD2. Germline CDR1 reads ENHRY; CDR2 reads SYGVKD. The CDR3 has 16 amino acids. V shed 5 bases, J shed 4 bases, and the junction held 12 bases outside the gene matches. The chain's CDR3 is CAISPNLVAGVYEQYF. Here the CDR3 DNA reads TGTGCCATCAGTCCTAACCTGGTAGCGGGAGTGTACGAGCAGTACTTC.

The V call is TRBV11-2, the J call TRBJ2-5; perhaps TRBD2 as D (6 bases). The DNA end lines up better with TRBJ2-7; the J call may be wrong. The CDR3 is made up of 14 amino acids. Germline V CDR1 and CDR2: SGHAT, FQNNGV. DNA for the CDR3: TGTGCCAGCAGCTTAGATGCGGGGACGGGCGAGCAGTACTTC. This gives the protein CASSLDAGTGEQYF.

DNA of the CDR3: TGCGCCAGCACCATAGCGGGATCCTCCTACAATGAGCAGTTCTTC. Amino acids: CASTIAGSSYNEQFF. V is TRBV5-1 and J is TRBJ2-1; 8 positions match TRBD2. The CDR3 contains 15 residues. CDR1 is SGHRS and CDR2 is YFSETQ in the germline V gene. Unmatched junction bases numbered 5, after V lost 6 bases and J lost 0 bases.

The genes are TRBV7-2 and TRBJ2-4, with 9 bases fitting TRBD2. The CDR3 is 15 amino acids. The junction had 6 bases not matched to a gene; V was cut back by 2 bases and J by 7 bases. Germline CDR1 reads SGHTA; CDR2 reads FQGNSA. In DNA, the CDR3 is TGTGCCAGCAGCTTAAGAGGCGGGAGGGCTAACATTCAGTACTTC. This translates into CASSLRGGRANIQYF.

The chain recombines TRBV9 with TRBJ2-1, with 9 bases identical to TRBD2. Germline V lookup: CDR1 SGDLS, CDR2 YYNGEE. After removal of 4 bases from V and 5 bases from J, the junction contained 4 bases not matched to a gene. This CDR3 has 14 amino acids. The CDR3: CASSISGGDNEQFF. CDR3 bases: TGTGCCAGCAGCATTAGCGGGGGAGACAATGAGCAGTTCTTC.

This clonotype has more than one count but fewer than ten. The V call is TRBV27, the J call TRBJ2-1, with a possible D match to TRBD2 (6 bases). Germline V lookup: CDR1 MNHEY, CDR2 SMNVEV (reference sequence). This CDR3 contains 14 residues. Trimming removed 6 bases from V and 1 base from J, with 10 bases in between. CDR3 protein: CASRRESSYNEQFF. The CDR3, as DNA: TGTGCCAGCAGACGGGAGAGTTCCTACAATGAGCAGTTCTTC.

The chain combines TRBV4-2 with TRBJ2-7; 8 bases match TRBD2. The CDR3 is 19 residues long. V lost 3 bases to trimming and J lost 3 bases; unmatched junction nucleotides: 19. Germline CDR1 LGHNA, CDR2 YNFKEQ. In DNA, the CDR3 is TGTGCCAGCAGCCAGGACCCTCCCGGGACTAGTGGATGGAGCTACGAGCAGTACTTC. It encodes CASSQDPPGTSGWSYEQYF.

This clonotype was counted between two and nine times. CDR3 in amino acids: CASSLYSPEGGRNEKLFF. As DNA, the CDR3 is TGTGCCAGCAGCTTGTACAGCCCTGAGGGGGGGCGTAATGAAAAACTGTTTTTT. The J gene is TRBJ1-4, the V gene TRBV11-2; perhaps TRBD1 as D (6 bases). V dropped 3 bases and J dropped 4 bases, with 21 bases sitting between them. This CDR3 is 18 amino acids long. Germline V lookup: CDR1 SGHAT, CDR2 FQNNGV.

This chain links TRBV10-3 with TRBJ2-3; D is uncertain. The V gene lost 5 bases and the J gene lost 6 bases, with 18 bases spanning the gap. The CDR3 loop spans 15 amino acids. CDR1 is ENHRY, CDR2 SYGVKD, per germline. The CDR3 spells CAISHDSFKGDTQYF. The CDR3 nucleotides read TGTGCCATCAGTCACGACTCTTTTAAAGGGGATACGCAGTATTTT.